These 24 T cell receptor beta chains came from one sample sequenced in a study of blood T cells in healthy people across ages. It was with a sample-barcoded 5' primer and a J-beta primer mix that a second PCR of roughly 7 to 12 cycles was run. TCRdb reprocessed the 5' RACE reads via MiXCR and lists one record per CDR3 protein. This sample has some 860,000 distinct CDR3 sequences, with around three fifths found just once. Sequencing was done on a sample of blood. The source is a man in his forties or fifties in good health.

This clonotype was found a few times. The chain recombines TRBV3-1 with TRBJ1-2, with D perhaps TRBD1 (5 bases). Germline-derived CDR1 and CDR2 are LGHDT and YNNKEL (reference sequence). Trimming shortened V by 1 base and J by 5 bases, and 14 bases separated the two germline ends. The CDR3 extends over 15 amino acids. The CDR3 loop is CASSQVRAGGYGYTF. The CDR3 nucleotides are TGTGCCAGCAGCCAAGTCAGGGCGGGAGGTTATGGCTACACCTTC.

This rearrangement joins TRBV7-2 to TRBJ2-1; 9 positions agree with TRBD2. CDR3 length: 15 amino acids. With V trimmed by 7 bases and J by 7 bases, 11 bases remained unmatched. Germline CDR1 SGHTA, CDR2 FQGNSA. CDR3 bases: TGTGCCAGCACCCTAGGCGGGGGGGTCGAGAATGAGCAGTTCTTC. Protein product: CASTLGGGVENEQFF.

A few counts support this clonotype. The V gene is TRBV6-5, the J gene TRBJ2-7; tentative D call: TRBD1 (5 bases). Trimming took off 2 bases at V and 5 bases at J, with 13 bases between the two ends. The CDR3 covers 14 residues. Germline CDR1 MNHEY, CDR2 SVGAGI. CDR3 bases: TGTGCCAGCAGTTACGACGGACAACAACACGAGCAGTACTTC. Residues: CASSYDGQQHEQYF.

The sample holds one count of this clonotype. This rearrangement joins TRBV9 to TRBJ2-7, with D possibly TRBD1 on 5 matching bases. This CDR3 is built from 18 residues. Trimming stripped 0 bases from V and 1 base from J, with 20 bases between. Germline loops: CDR1 SGDLS, CDR2 YYNGEE. The CDR3, as DNA: TGTGCCAGCAGCGTAGCGGAAGGGGTAAGCCCGCTTTCCTACGAGCAGTACTTC. Translated, it gives CASSVAEGVSPLSYEQYF.

V gene TRBV12-3 or TRBV12-4 combines with J gene TRBJ2-3, with D possibly matching TRBD2 (5 bases). V was cut by 6 bases and J by 2 bases, with 9 bases left in between. The CDR3 spans 13 residues. DNA for the CDR3: TGTGCCAGCAGAACCGGGAACACAGATACGCAGTATTTT. It codes for CASRTGNTDTQYF.

The chain carries TRBV7-9 and TRBJ2-6; 8 nucleotides line up with TRBD1. Germline V lookup: CDR1 SEHNR, CDR2 FQNEAQ (reference sequence). The CDR3 extends over 15 amino acids. Germline trimming cut 5 bases from V and 2 bases from J; bases unmatched to any gene: 2. CDR3 DNA: TGTGCCAGCAGCGAGACAGGGGCTGGGGCCAACGTCCTGACTTTC. This gives the protein CASSETGAGANVLTF.

This chain connects TRBV4-1 to TRBJ2-5; the D is unclear. With the DNA end fitting TRBJ2-7 better, the J assignment may be wrong. The CDR3 spans 15 residues. Germline V gene sequence: CDR1 MGHRA, CDR2 YSYEKL. The CDR3 DNA reads TGCGCCAGCAGCCAAGAACTCGCGGCAGCCTACGAGCAGTACTTC. Its protein is CASSQELAAAYEQYF.

This clonotype was seen at least ten times. The gene calls are TRBV11-2 and TRBJ2-7; D perhaps matches TRBD1 (6 bases). The ends were cut back, 1 base at V and 3 bases at J, with 10 bases in the middle. Germline V gene sequence: CDR1 SGHAT, CDR2 FQNNGV. This CDR3 comprises 14 residues. CDR3 sequence (DNA): TGTGCCAGCAGCTTAGGACAGGCCCTCTACGAGCAGTACTTC. This encodes CASSLGQALYEQYF.

V and J are TRBV11-2 and TRBJ1-5, with D perhaps TRBD1 (5 bases). CDR3 size: 16 residues. The germline CDR1 and CDR2 sequences are SGHAT and FQNNGV. The ends were cut back, 5 bases at V and 6 bases at J, with 20 bases in the middle. CDR3 bases: TGTGCCAGCAGCCTTGGGGACCGTCCGGAGGGTCAGCCCCAGCATTTT. It codes for CASSLGDRPEGQPQHF.

The V gene is TRBV6-1, the J gene TRBJ1-1; D is unclear. V was pared by 4 bases and J by 6 bases, with 6 bases between. Germline V gene lookup returns CDR1 MNHNS and CDR2 SASEGT. CDR3 length equals 11 residues. CDR3 protein: CASSAGSEAFF. The CDR3 DNA is TGTGCCAGCAGTGCTGGATCTGAAGCTTTCTTT.

The chain employs TRBV18 and TRBJ2-5; D call uncertain. The CDR3 is 15 residues long. Trimming removed 0 bases at V and 1 base at J, with 9 bases between. CDR1 is KGHSH and CDR2 is LQKENI in the germline V gene. For the CDR3, the DNA is TGTGCCAGCTCACCACCGGTTGGCTTCCAAGAGACCCAGTACTTC. Its translation is CASSPPVGFQETQYF.

The rearrangement uses TRBV5-6 and TRBJ2-7; D gene uncertain. The CDR3 runs 15 residues. CDR1 SGHDT and CDR2 YYEEEE come from the germline V gene. V was cut by 0 bases and J by 1 base, with 11 bases left in between. For the CDR3, the DNA is TGTGCCAGCAGCTTGGTAGCAGCAGAATCCTACGAGCAGTACTTC. Translating gives CASSLVAAESYEQYF.

The chain is built from TRBV11-2 and TRBJ2-7; D is unclear. V lost 2 bases to trimming and J lost 7 bases, with 12 bases between them. Per germline, CDR1 SGHAT and CDR2 FQNNGV. The CDR3 has 13 amino acids. Written as DNA, the CDR3 is TGTGCCAGCAGCTTATTGCCTGAGGAAGAGCAGTACTTC. This codes for CASSLLPEEEQYF.

This chain joins TRBV29-1 and TRBJ1-2; TRBD1 agrees at 8 bases. This CDR3 spans 11 amino acids. V shed 8 bases, J shed 8 bases, and the junction held 7 bases outside the gene matches. Germline assignment: CDR1 SQVTM and CDR2 ANQGSEA. In DNA form, the CDR3 reads TGCAGCACCCGGACAGGGTACGGCTACACCTTC. This sequence encodes CSTRTGYGYTF.

The rearrangement links TRBV20-1 to TRBJ2-1; D is possibly TRBD2 (5 bases). Trimming left V 3 bases short and J 8 bases short, with 20 bases between. This CDR3 has 15 amino acids. Germline CDR1 reads DFQATT; CDR2 reads SNEGSKA (reference sequence). CDR3 nucleotide sequence: TGCAGTGCTAGCCCCCTCGAGCGGAGCGTCTATGAGCAGTTCTTC. It translates to CSASPLERSVYEQFF.

There are many counts of this clonotype. This chain connects TRBV12-3 or TRBV12-4 to TRBJ2-5; D not resolved. The V and J ends lost 3 bases and 5 bases respectively, with 10 bases between them. The CDR3 has 13 amino acids. DNA of the CDR3: TGTGCCAGCAGTTTCCAAGTCTTTGAGACCCAGTACTTC. Protein: CASSFQVFETQYF.

This chain connects TRBV5-1 to TRBJ2-1; D is ambiguous. The DNA matches TRBJ2-7 better at its end, which makes the J call doubtful. CDR3 length equals 12 residues. Germline CDR1 reads SGHRS; CDR2 reads YFSETQ. For the CDR3, the DNA is TGCGCCAGCAGCTTGGTTCGGAATGAGCAGTACTTC. Amino acids: CASSLVRNEQYF.

This clonotype occurred once. J is TRBJ1-5 and V is TRBV12-3 or TRBV12-4; D is perhaps TRBD1 (6 bases). The CDR3 runs 14 residues. Trimming took off 5 bases at V and 4 bases at J, with 12 bases between the two ends. CDR3 sequence: CASSPGQTNQPQHF. The CDR3 DNA sequence: TGTGCCAGCAGTCCCGGACAGACGAATCAGCCCCAGCATTTT.

The chain uses TRBV4-3 and TRBJ2-5, with 8 bases identical to TRBD1. The J segment lost 4 bases and the V segment lost 0 bases, leaving 7 bases of the junction unmatched. This CDR3 comprises 16 residues. CDR1 LGHNA and CDR2 YSLEER come from the germline V gene. The CDR3 nucleotides read TGCGCCAGCAGCCAAGAGAACGGACAGGGAGGAGAGACCCAGTACTTC. It encodes CASSQENGQGGETQYF.

This clonotype turned up a few times. The chain recombines TRBV28 with TRBJ2-7, with a weak D call TRBD1 (6 bases). V was trimmed by 1 base and J by 4 bases, leaving 11 bases between them. There are 14 residues in the CDR3. Germline CDR1 reads MDHEN; CDR2 reads SYDVKM. The CDR3 protein is CASSLSIQGYEQYF. In DNA, the CDR3 is TGTGCCAGCAGTTTATCTATACAGGGTTACGAGCAGTACTTC.

The chain uses TRBV27 and TRBJ2-1; 7 nucleotides align to TRBD1. Germline loops: CDR1 MNHEY, CDR2 SMNVEV (reference sequence). This CDR3 region has 16 residues. J was trimmed by 3 bases and V by 5 bases; bases with no gene match: 10. The CDR3 DNA follows: TGTGCCAGCAGTACCGCGACAGGGAGAGGCTACAATGAGCAGTTCTTC. Translating it yields CASSTATGRGYNEQFF.

For this clonotype: One junction end disagrees with the germline gene, perhaps due to a read error. The rearrangement joins TRBV12-3 or TRBV12-4 to TRBJ2-3; TRBD1 is a possible D gene (5 bases). The CDR3 has 13 amino acids. DNA of the CDR3: TGTGCCAGCAGCACAGACAGCACAGATACGGAGTATTTT. Protein sequence: CASSTDSTDTEYF.

V is TRBV28 and J is TRBJ1-4; no firm D call. V was shortened by 3 bases and J by 0 bases, with 11 bases between the two germline ends. The CDR3 has 16 amino acids. Germline-derived CDR1 and CDR2 are MDHEN and SYDVKM. The CDR3 loop is CASSFLTVATNEKLFF. The CDR3 DNA is TGTGCCAGCAGTTTTTTGACGGTTGCAACTAATGAAAAACTGTTTTTT.

The genes are TRBV9 and TRBJ2-5; 7 bases are a match to TRBD2. The germline gives CDR1 SGDLS, CDR2 YYNGEE. This CDR3 contains 15 residues. V lost 0 bases, J lost 5 bases, and 7 bases stayed unmatched. Written as DNA, the CDR3 is TGTGCCAGCAGCGTAGGACTAGCCCGACTTGAGACCCAGTACTTC. This sequence encodes CASSVGLARLETQYF.